This T cell receptor (beta chain) appears in the sequencing data of a study of control samples from healthy donors and cancer patients. Repertoires were generated with immunoSEQ multiplex PCR, while TCRdb's copy carries only in-frame clones and drops some. Here the sample spans about 160,000 clones, 95% to 96% being singletons. Sequencing was done on a sample of blood. The sequence derives from a woman aged 25 to 45 in good health.

This chain's CDR3 is CASSLMVGGTDTQYF. The CDR3 DNA is TGTGCCAGCAGTTTAATGGTGGGGGGTACAGATACGCAGTATTTT. The V and J genes are TRBV27 and TRBJ2-3; perhaps TRBD2 as D (6 bases). Germline V gene sequence: CDR1 MNHEY, CDR2 SMNVEV (reference sequence). The CDR3 contains 15 residues. V lost 2 bases and J 3 bases, leaving 12 bases between the germline ends.